The 31 T cell receptor beta chains reported below all come from one sample, sequenced in a study of cytomegalovirus exposure and HLA in healthy donors. PCR amplification relied on 60 Vbeta primers (plus 13 Jbeta primers). Clones were sequenced by immunoSEQ multiplex PCR, and TCRdb holds only the in-frame ones, with some missing. In the table there are 140,000 to 150,000 clones, 61% of which are singletons. Material for sequencing was PBMCs. Source of these receptors: a male donor in good health and CMV-seronegative.

This sequence joins TRBV5-1 and TRBJ1-2, with D hard to call. V lost 6 bases and J 4 bases, leaving 13 bases between the germline ends. The germline CDR1 and CDR2 sequences are SGHRS and YFSETQ. The CDR3 length is 13 residues. The CDR3 DNA reads as TGCGCCAGCATTGGTGAGGGAGCCTATGGCTACACCTTC. It encodes CASIGEGAYGYTF.

CDR3 DNA sequence: TGTGCCAGCGGACTAGCGGGGGAGTATAGCACCGGGGAGCTGTTTTTT. The encoded protein is CASGLAGEYSTGELFF. This chain links TRBV19 with TRBJ2-2; 13 bases agree with TRBD2. The CDR3 runs to 16 residues. J gave up 4 bases and V 9 bases, and 8 bases lay outside the gene matches. CDR1 and CDR2 from the germline V gene are LNHDA and SQIVND (reference sequence).

Points on this clone: At one boundary the junction diverges from the germline segment, which might be a read error. This chain connects TRBV15 to TRBJ1-5, with 7 bases lining up with TRBD1. This CDR3 has 17 residues. Germline V gene data show CDR1 as LNHNV and CDR2 as YYDKDF (reference sequence). The chain's CDR3 is CATRRPTGTEANQPQHF. DNA of the CDR3: TGTGCCACCCGCAGACCGACCGGGACAGAGGCCAATCAGCCCCAGCATTTT.

This clone has more than one count but fewer than ten. The rearrangement uses TRBV7-3 and TRBJ2-1; 8 nucleotides align to TRBD1. Germline assignment: CDR1 SGHTA and CDR2 FQGTGA. The CDR3 runs to 13 residues. Trimming cost V 4 bases and J 9 bases; bases outside gene matches: 5. CDR3 bases: TGTGCCAGCAGCTCGACCGGGACAGGTGAGCAGTTCTTC. It codes for CASSSTGTGEQFF.

The V gene is TRBV14, the J gene TRBJ1-6; D unclear. This CDR3 is built from 13 residues. Trimming stripped 0 bases from V and 14 bases from J, with 11 bases between. Germline V gives CDR1 SGHDN, CDR2 FVKESK. The CDR3: CASSQERTAALHF. CDR3 DNA: TGTGCCAGCAGCCAAGAGCGTACAGCTGCCCTCCACTTT.

The V call is TRBV2, the J call TRBJ2-5; possibly TRBD2 for D (6 bases). This CDR3 comprises 12 residues. Germline CDR1 and CDR2: SNHLY and FYNNEI. V gave up 3 bases and J gave up 9 bases, with 11 bases separating them. The CDR3 sequence is CASSEGTGAQYF. For the CDR3, the DNA is TGTGCCAGCAGTGAGGGGACTGGGGCCCAGTACTTC.

The genes are TRBV7-9 and TRBJ2-5; 10 bases align to TRBD1. The closer fit of TRBJ2-7 to the DNA end suggests the J call may be wrong. The CDR3 is made up of 15 amino acids. From germline, CDR1 is SEHNR and CDR2 FQNEAQ (reference sequence). DNA of the CDR3: TGTGCCAGCAGCTTAGTAGGGGACAGGGGCTACGAGCAGTACTTC. This translates into CASSLVGDRGYEQYF.

In this sample, this clone turned up a few times. The chain uses TRBV29-1 and TRBJ2-5; D remains unclear. The end of the DNA fits TRBJ2-7 better, so the J call may be wrong. Germline V gives CDR1 SQVTM, CDR2 ANQGSEA. The CDR3 is 13 amino acids. As DNA, the CDR3 is TGCAGCGTTGAATATCCGGTTTCCTACGAGCAGTACTTC. Translating gives CSVEYPVSYEQYF.

With respect to this clone: The junction shows a germline mismatch at one end, possibly a read error. The genes are TRBV7-9 and TRBJ1-2, with TRBD1 matching 7 bases. Germline CDR1 is SEHNR and CDR2 is FQNEAQ (reference sequence). This CDR3 region has 13 residues. CDR3 amino acids: CASSSDRYYGYPF. The DNA for the CDR3 is TGTGCCAGCAGCTCGGACAGGTACTATGGCTACCCCTTC.

This clone was detected a few times. The chain joins TRBV6-1 to TRBJ1-6; 7 bases line up with TRBD1. Germline trimming cut 3 bases from V and 5 bases from J; bases unmatched to any gene: 1. This CDR3 comprises 14 residues. In germline, CDR1 is MNHNS, CDR2 SASEGT. The CDR3 DNA reads TGTGCCAGCAGTGAGGGACAGAATAATTCACCCCTCCACTTT. Protein product: CASSEGQNNSPLHF.

The chain links TRBV15 to TRBJ1-2, with TRBD1 matching over 9 bases. Germline V gene data show CDR1 as LNHNV and CDR2 as YYDKDF (reference sequence). The length of the CDR3 is 13 residues. The trim removed 0 bases at V and 14 bases at J, leaving 7 bases unmatched. The CDR3 loop reads CATSREGQGSRTF. The DNA of the CDR3 is TGTGCCACCAGCAGAGAGGGACAGGGTTCTAGGACCTTC. Full variable domain (remainder filled in from reference TRBV15 and TRBJ1-2): DAMVIQNPRYQVTQFGKPVTLSCSQTLNHNVMYWYQQKSSQAPKLLFHYYDKDFNNEADTPDNFQSRRPNTSFCFLDIRSPGLGDTAMYLCATSREGQGSRTFGSGTRLTVV.

Turning to this clone: The junction shows a germline mismatch at one end, possibly a read error. The J gene is TRBJ1-2, the V gene TRBV29-1; D unresolved. In germline, CDR1 is SQVTM, CDR2 ANQGSEA. The CDR3 is 12 amino acids. The CDR3 loop is CSVVRGNYGYPF. CDR3 bases: TGCAGCGTTGTTCGGGGAAACTATGGCTACCCCTTC.

In its sample, this clone was seen a few times. The rearrangement joins TRBV7-8 to TRBJ2-1; perhaps TRBD2 as D (5 bases). The length of the CDR3 is 13 residues. V lost 6 bases and J lost 6, with 12 bases in between. Germline V lookup: CDR1 SGHVS, CDR2 FQNEAQ. The CDR3 sequence: CASSRDSVNEQFF. The CDR3 bases are TGTGCCAGCAGTCGGGATTCGGTCAATGAGCAGTTCTTC.

This clone has only one observation. The V call is TRBV4-1, the J call TRBJ2-1, with 8 bases that match TRBD2. Germline V gene lookup returns CDR1 MGHRA and CDR2 YSYEKL. The CDR3 is made up of 18 amino acids. The ends lost 3 bases at V and 8 bases at J; junction bases unmatched: 18. As DNA, the CDR3 is TGCGCCAGCAGCCATCCCCCACGGGCTAGCGGGCGGCTGGATGAGCAGTTCTTC. Encoded protein: CASSHPPRASGRLDEQFF.

This chain joins TRBV19 and TRBJ1-5; perhaps TRBD1 as D (5 bases). Germline CDR1 reads LNHDA; CDR2 reads SQIVND (reference sequence). CDR3 length equals 13 residues. V gave up 4 bases and J gave up 10 bases, with 14 bases separating them. This CDR3 reads CASSTRGIKPQHF. The CDR3 nucleotides are TGTGCCAGTAGTACCCGGGGGATCAAACCCCAGCATTTT.

As to this clone: A read error may account for a junction end that differs from germline. The chain joins TRBV4-2 to TRBJ2-1; a possible D gene is TRBD2 (5 bases). The CDR3 loop spans 15 amino acids. Germline CDR1 reads LGHNA; CDR2 reads YNFKEQ. CDR3 sequence reads: CASSRTYSSYNKQFF. CDR3 DNA sequence: TGTGCCAGCAGCCGGACTTACAGCTCCTACAATAAGCAGTTCTTC.

The J gene is TRBJ2-7, the V gene TRBV28; 8 nucleotides agree with TRBD1. CDR1 and CDR2 from the germline V gene are MDHEN and SYDVKM. Germline trimming cut 5 bases from V and 2 bases from J; bases unmatched to any gene: 11. The CDR3 loop spans 16 amino acids. CDR3 nucleotides: TGTGCCAGCAGTCCCGCCGGGACAGGTAAAACCTACGAGCAGTACTTC. It encodes CASSPAGTGKTYEQYF.

This rearrangement joins TRBV9 to TRBJ1-4; perhaps TRBD1 as D (6 bases). Trimming left V 4 bases short and J 5 bases short, with 12 bases between. Germline V gene lookup returns CDR1 SGDLS and CDR2 YYNGEE. The CDR3 consists of 14 residues. Here the CDR3 DNA reads TGTGCCAGCAGCACGACAGGACAGAATGAAAAACTGTTTTTT. Protein: CASSTTGQNEKLFF.

The CDR3 reads CASSFGGAGSYEQYF. Written as DNA, the CDR3 is TGCGCCAGCAGCTTTGGCGGGGCTGGGTCCTACGAGCAGTACTTC. The chain employs TRBV5-1 and TRBJ2-7; maybe TRBD2 (6 bases). The CDR3 sequence is 15 residues long. The V gene's germline CDR1 is SGHRS and CDR2 YFSETQ. The V end was cut by 2 bases, the J end by 1 base, with 13 bases between.

The rearrangement uses TRBV19 and TRBJ2-5; possibly TRBD2 for D (6 bases). CDR3 length: 15 residues. Between the trimmed V and J ends, which lost 5 bases and 7 bases, there was a span of 20 bases. CDR1 LNHDA and CDR2 SQIVND come from the germline V gene (reference sequence). The CDR3 sequence: CASSSTSGERGTQYF. CDR3 DNA sequence: TGTGCCAGTAGTTCAACTTCGGGGGAACGGGGGACCCAGTACTTC.

This clone was detected only once. The genes are TRBV27 and TRBJ1-1; 11 nucleotides match TRBD1. Germline CDR1 is MNHEY and CDR2 is SMNVEV (reference sequence). V trimming: 3 bases; J trimming: 4 bases; junction bases outside the gene matches: 10. This CDR3 contains 17 residues. CDR3 region: CASSFTGTGGWGTEAFF. The CDR3 DNA sequence: TGTGCCAGCAGTTTCACCGGGACAGGGGGTTGGGGCACTGAAGCTTTCTTT.

This clone was seen a handful of times. This chain uses TRBV4-3 with TRBJ2-1; 13 bases fit TRBD2. The ends lost 0 bases at V and 5 bases at J; junction bases unmatched: 10. Germline V gene sequence: CDR1 LGHNA, CDR2 YSLEER. The CDR3 runs 19 residues. In DNA, the CDR3 is TGCGCCAGCAGCCAAGACCCCCCGACTAGCGGGGGGATTGACAATGAGCAGTTCTTC. Protein: CASSQDPPTSGGIDNEQFF.

V usage is TRBV9 and J usage is TRBJ2-5; 9 bases align to TRBD2. The germline CDR1 and CDR2 sequences are SGDLS and YYNGEE. After removal of 4 bases from V and 3 bases from J, the junction contained 4 bases not matched to a gene. The CDR3 consists of 14 residues. This CDR3 reads CASSLTSGEETQYF. CDR3 DNA sequence: TGTGCCAGCAGCCTGACTAGCGGAGAAGAGACCCAGTACTTC.

This clone was seen only once. The chain combines TRBV19 with TRBJ1-1; D may be TRBD1 (6 bases). The CDR3 loop spans 15 amino acids. Germline values: CDR1 LNHDA, CDR2 SQIVND (reference sequence). The V gene lost 4 bases and the J gene lost 4 bases, with 16 bases spanning the gap. In DNA form, the CDR3 reads TGTGCCAGTAGTACAACAGGACAGTTTCTCACTGAAGCTTTCTTT. This sequence encodes CASSTTGQFLTEAFF.

This sequence joins TRBV7-2 and TRBJ1-1; D may be TRBD1 (6 bases). CDR1 SGHTA and CDR2 FQGNSA come from the germline V gene. The CDR3 covers 15 residues. The V and J ends lost 1 base and 6 bases respectively, with 15 bases between them. The CDR3 bases are TGTGCCAGCAGCTTAGTTCAGGGGCCTATGTCTGAAGCTTTCTTT. Its protein is CASSLVQGPMSEAFF.

In this sample, this clone turned up a few times. The rearrangement links TRBV7-9 to TRBJ2-7; D remains ambiguous. Germline V lookup: CDR1 SEHNR, CDR2 FQNEAQ (reference sequence). CDR3 length: 18 residues. V lost 5 bases, J lost 2 bases, and 25 bases lay in between. The CDR3, as DNA: TGTGCCAGCAGCCCAGGTTCGTACGCACGCAGGAACACCTACGAGCAGTACTTC. It translates to CASSPGSYARRNTYEQYF.

This clone was observed a handful of times. CDR3 bases: TGCGCCAGCAGCCGATCCCCACAGGCGGGGGCAGATACGCAGTATTTT. This gives the protein CASSRSPQAGADTQYF. V is TRBV4-1 and J is TRBJ2-3; 7 bases are a match to TRBD2. The V and J ends lost 4 bases and 4 bases, in that order; junction bases with no gene match: 11. CDR3 length: 16 amino acids. Germline V gene lookup returns CDR1 MGHRA and CDR2 YSYEKL.

The chain joins TRBV7-2 to TRBJ2-5; the D is unclear. V was clipped by 1 base and J by 4 bases, with 13 bases between them. Germline-derived CDR1 and CDR2 are SGHTA and FQGNSA. The length of the CDR3 is 15 residues. CDR3 sequence (DNA): TGTGCCAGCAGCTTAGGAATGAGGATGGCAGAGACCCAGTACTTC. This translates into CASSLGMRMAETQYF. The entire variable domain, with the rest obtained from reference TRBV7-2 and TRBJ2-5, is as follows: GAGVSQSPSNKVTEKGKDVELRCDPISGHTALYWYRQSLGQGLEFLIYFQGNSAPDKSGLPSDRFSAERTGGSVSTLTIQRTQQEDSAVYLCASSLGMRMAETQYFGPGTRLLVL.

The chain joins TRBV6-1 to TRBJ1-6; possible D gene TRBD1, 6 bases. Germline CDR1 and CDR2: MNHNS and SASEGT. Trimming cost V 0 bases and J 13 bases, with 19 bases left between them. CDR3 size: 16 residues. Here the CDR3 reads CASSEAPSLTGLPLHF. CDR3 coding DNA: TGTGCCAGCAGTGAAGCTCCCTCCTTGACAGGCCTCCCCCTCCACTTT.

This clone was observed a handful of times. Sequence at one end of the junction differs from germline and may be a read error. The chain joins TRBV28 to TRBJ1-5, with 9 nucleotides matching TRBD1. Germline CDR1 is MDHEN and CDR2 is SYDVKM. The CDR3 consists of 15 residues. The CDR3 DNA reads TGTACCAGCAGGCGGGAGACAGGGGGGAGTCAGCCCCAGCATTTT. Protein sequence: CTSRRETGGSQPQHF. The full variable domain, its missing parts supplied by reference TRBV28 and TRBJ1-5, is DVKVTQSSRYLVKRTGEKVFLECVQDMDHENMFWYRQDPGLGLRLIYFSYDVKMKEKGDIPEGYSVSREKKERFSLILESASTNQTSMYLCTSRRETGGSQPQHFGDGTRLSIL.

The CDR3 sequence is CASSIGGSTEAFF. CDR3 in DNA: TGTGCCAGTAGTATTGGAGGGAGCACTGAAGCTTTCTTT. The V gene is TRBV19, the J gene TRBJ1-1; D is unresolved. CDR1 is LNHDA and CDR2 is SQIVND in the germline V gene (reference sequence). With 3 bases removed from V and 4 bases from J, the gap between germline ends came to 9 bases. CDR3 size: 13 residues.